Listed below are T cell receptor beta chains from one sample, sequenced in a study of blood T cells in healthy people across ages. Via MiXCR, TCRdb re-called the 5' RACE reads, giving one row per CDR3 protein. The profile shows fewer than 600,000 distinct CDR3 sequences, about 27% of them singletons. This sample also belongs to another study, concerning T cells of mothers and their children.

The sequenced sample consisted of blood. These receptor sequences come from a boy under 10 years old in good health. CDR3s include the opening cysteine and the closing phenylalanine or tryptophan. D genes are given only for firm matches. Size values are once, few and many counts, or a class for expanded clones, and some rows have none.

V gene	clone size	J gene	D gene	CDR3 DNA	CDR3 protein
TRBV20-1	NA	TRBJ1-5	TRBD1	TGCAGTGCTAGAGAAGGGCCAGGGGGCGGTTTTAATCAGCCCCAGCATTTT	CSAREGPGGGFNQPQHF
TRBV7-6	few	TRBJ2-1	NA	TGTGCCAGCAGCTTAGACGGGTCTGTCGTCGGTGAGCAGTTCTTC	CASSLDGSVVGEQFF
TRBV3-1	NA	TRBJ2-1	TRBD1	TGTGCCAGCATAAACAGGGGCGGGAATGAGCAGTTCTTC	CASINRGGNEQFF
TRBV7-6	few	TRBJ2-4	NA	TGTGCCAGCAGCACAAGTAGGAAAAACATTCAGTACTTC	CASSTSRKNIQYF
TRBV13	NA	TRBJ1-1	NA	TGTGCCAGCAGCTTGTGGACGGAGAACACTGAAGCTTTCTTT	CASSLWTENTEAFF
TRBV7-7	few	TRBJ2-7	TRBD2	TGTGCTAGCAGCCCGAGCACCGGGGGGGACTACGAGCAGTACTTC	CASSPSTGGDYEQYF
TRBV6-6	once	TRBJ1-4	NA	TGTGCCAGCAGTTACTGGAGTAATGAAAAACTGTTTTTT	CASSYWSNEKLFF
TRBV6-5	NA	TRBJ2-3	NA	TGTGCCAGCAGTCCCCGGGACTCGAGCACAGATACGCAGTATTTT	CASSPRDSSTDTQYF
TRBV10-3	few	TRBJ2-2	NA	TGTGCCGAGGCGGCTGGCGCAGGCGGGGAGCTGTTTTTT	CAEAAGAGGELFF
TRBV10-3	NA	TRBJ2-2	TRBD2	TGTGCCATCAGTGAGCCCCACGGTGCTAGCGGGAGGGCGAACACCGGGGAGCTGTTTTTT	CAISEPHGASGRANTGELFF
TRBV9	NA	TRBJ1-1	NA	TGTGCCAGCAGCCCTCCCGGGCCCCAGGGTACTGAAGCTTTCTTT	CASSPPGPQGTEAFF
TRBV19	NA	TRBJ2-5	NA	TGTGCCAGTAGTGCGGGGGCGCGGGAGACCCAGTACTTC	CASSAGARETQYF
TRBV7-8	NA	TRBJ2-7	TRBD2	TGTGCCAGCAGCTTAGCGCTCCCGACTAGCGGTACCCACGAGCAGTACTTC	CASSLALPTSGTHEQYF
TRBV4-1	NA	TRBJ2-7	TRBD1	TGCGCCAGCAGCCAACAACAGGGGGTCTACGAGCAGTACTTC	CASSQQQGVYEQYF
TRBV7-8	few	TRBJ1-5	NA	TGTGCCAGCAGCTTCTCAGGGAATAGCAATCAGCCCCAGCATTTT	CASSFSGNSNQPQHF
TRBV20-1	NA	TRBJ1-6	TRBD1	TGCAGTGCTAGAGACCGGACAGGGGATTTATTCTATTCACCCCTCCACTTT	CSARDRTGDLFYSPLHF
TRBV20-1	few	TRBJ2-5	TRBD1	TGCAGTGCTGGGACAGGGATGGAGACCCAGTACTTC	CSAGTGMETQYF
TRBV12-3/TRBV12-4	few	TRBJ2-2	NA	TGTGCCAGCATTGGAGGGACGGCGAACACCGGGGAGCTGTTTTTT	CASIGGTANTGELFF
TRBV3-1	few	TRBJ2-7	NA	TGTGCCAGCAGCCCTAAGATCAGGGGAGGCGAGCAGTACTTC	CASSPKIRGGEQYF
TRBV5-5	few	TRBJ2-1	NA	TGTGCCAGCAGCTTGGAAGCCTTTTCTTATCTCAATGAGCAGTTCTTC	CASSLEAFSYLNEQFF
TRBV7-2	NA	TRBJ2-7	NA	TGTGCCAGCAGCTTACAAAAGGGTCTCTCCTACGAGCAGTACTTC	CASSLQKGLSYEQYF
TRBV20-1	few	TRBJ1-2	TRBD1	TGCAGTGCGAAACAGGGGGTGGATGGCTACACCTTC	CSAKQGVDGYTF
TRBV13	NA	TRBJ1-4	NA	TGTGCCAGCAGCCCCCCGGGGAGTGAAAAACTGTTTTTT	CASSPPGSEKLFF
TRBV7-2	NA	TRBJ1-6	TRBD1	TGTGCCAGCAGCTTACACACCAACAGGGGTGGTAATTCACCCCTCCACTTT	CASSLHTNRGGNSPLHF
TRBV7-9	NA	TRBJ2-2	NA	TGTGCCAGCAGCTTAGCGCTGTTCAACGGGGAGCTGTTTTTT	CASSLALFNGELFF